The 32 T cell receptor beta chains given below trace back to one sample, sequenced in a study of cytomegalovirus exposure and HLA in healthy donors. PCR involved 60 Vbeta and 13 Jbeta primers. The repertoire was sequenced with immunoSEQ multiplex PCR; TCRdb's copy has only in-frame clones and lacks some. This sample yields some 150,000 clones, of which about 86% are seen a single time; around 4% belongs to the top ten. The sequenced material came from PBMCs. The origin of the receptors is a man aged 40-49 years in good health and CMV-seropositive.

The chain couples TRBV11-2 to TRBJ2-2; D is possibly TRBD2 (6 bases). V was cut by 1 base and J by 5 bases, with 11 bases left in between. CDR1 SGHAT and CDR2 FQNNGV come from the germline V gene. The CDR3 covers 15 residues. The CDR3 nucleotides read TGTGCCAGCAGCTTAGTCCCCCTAGCGACCGGGGAGCTGTTTTTT. It specifies CASSLVPLATGELFF.

The chain is built from TRBV28 and TRBJ1-2; the match to TRBD1 covers 7 bases. V lost 1 base to trimming and J lost 4 bases; unmatched junction nucleotides: 15. Germline V gives CDR1 MDHEN, CDR2 SYDVKM. This CDR3 contains 18 residues. The CDR3 sequence is CASSLLGGGGPSTYGYTF. The DNA for the CDR3 is TGTGCCAGCAGTTTATTAGGAGGGGGCGGTCCATCGACCTATGGCTACACCTTC.

The J gene is TRBJ2-7, the V gene TRBV14, with a possible D match to TRBD1 (6 bases). The CDR3 has 13 residues. The germline CDR1 and CDR2 sequences are SGHDN and FVKESK. V was cut by 5 bases and J by 4 bases, with 12 bases left in between. CDR3: CASSTHRVYEQYF. DNA for the CDR3: TGTGCCAGCAGCACCCACAGGGTTTACGAGCAGTACTTC.

The chain couples TRBV7-9 to TRBJ1-1, with TRBD1 matching 8 bases. CDR3 length equals 13 residues. V lost 5 bases to trimming and J lost 8 bases; unmatched junction nucleotides: 7. CDR1 is SEHNR, CDR2 FQNEAQ, per germline (reference sequence). The CDR3 DNA is TGTGCCAGCAGCCGGGACAGGCTATTAGAAGCTTTCTTT. It encodes CASSRDRLLEAFF.

CDR3 sequence: CASITGTGELFF. The CDR3 DNA reads as TGTGCCAGCATAACAGGGACCGGGGAGCTGTTTTTT. The V gene is TRBV18, the J gene TRBJ2-2, with D possibly matching TRBD1 (6 bases). The V end lost 8 bases, the J end lost 5 bases, and 9 bases lay between the germline ends. Germline CDR1 KGHSH, CDR2 LQKENI. The CDR3 is 12 residues long. Filled out from reference TRBV18 and TRBJ2-2, the complete variable domain reads NAGVMQNPRHLVRRRGQEARLRCSPMKGHSHVYWYRQLPEEGLKFMVYLQKENIIDESGMPKERFSAEFPKEGPSILRIQQVVRGDSAAYFCASITGTGELFFGEGSRLTVL.

The genes are TRBV6-5 and TRBJ1-2; 7 bases align to TRBD1. The CDR3 extends over 13 amino acids. Germline CDR1 and CDR2: MNHEY and SVGAGI. With V trimmed by 7 bases and J by 4 bases, 6 bases remained unmatched. The CDR3 nucleotides are TGTGCCAGCAAACCGGGGACAGCCTATGGCTACACCTTC. The encoded protein is CASKPGTAYGYTF.

The CDR3: CASSSQGNRYEQYF. Here the CDR3 DNA reads TGTGCCAGCAGCTCACAGGGAAATCGCTACGAGCAGTACTTC. The rearrangement uses TRBV5-4 and TRBJ2-7; TRBD1 is a possible D gene (6 bases). The CDR3 loop spans 14 amino acids. With 3 bases removed from V and 3 bases from J, the gap between germline ends came to 13 bases. The germline gives CDR1 SGHNT, CDR2 YYREEE (reference sequence).

This clone was picked up a small number of times. The chain combines TRBV9 with TRBJ2-3; a weak D match, TRBD2 (5 bases). Between the trimmed V and J ends, which lost 8 bases and 4 bases, there was a span of 11 bases. The CDR3 has 12 residues. Germline V CDR1 and CDR2: SGDLS, YYNGEE. CDR3 coding DNA: TGTGCCAGTTCGTGGGGAGCAGATACGCAGTATTTT. Protein: CASSWGADTQYF.

The chain couples TRBV27 to TRBJ2-3; D uncertain. The V gene's germline CDR1 is MNHEY and CDR2 SMNVEV (reference sequence). The CDR3 is 14 amino acids. The V gene lost 8 bases and the J gene lost 0 bases, with 12 bases spanning the gap. CDR3 protein: CASLSVPSTDTQYF. CDR3 coding DNA: TGTGCCAGCCTCTCCGTCCCTAGCACAGATACGCAGTATTTT.

The V and J genes are TRBV27 and TRBJ1-1; 11 bases align to TRBD1. Germline CDR1 reads MNHEY; CDR2 reads SMNVEV (reference sequence). Germline trimming cut 2 bases from V and 1 base from J; bases unmatched to any gene: 3. The CDR3 runs 16 residues. CDR3 nucleotide sequence: TGTGCCAGCAGTTTAGAGGGACAGGGGGGGAACACTGAAGCTTTCTTT. Translated, it gives CASSLEGQGGNTEAFF.

The chain carries TRBV13 and TRBJ2-1; 10 bases agree with TRBD1. V was clipped by 5 bases and J by 1 base; unmatched bases: 5. CDR1 and CDR2 from the germline V gene are PRHDT and FYEKMQ (reference sequence). The CDR3 extends over 16 amino acids. This CDR3 is CASSEWTGGSYNEQFF. The DNA for the CDR3 is TGTGCCAGCAGCGAATGGACAGGGGGATCCTACAATGAGCAGTTCTTC.

The rearrangement uses TRBV7-9 and TRBJ2-1; D uncertain. This CDR3 contains 14 residues. V lost 5 bases, J lost 6 bases, and 14 bases lay in between. In germline, CDR1 is SEHNR, CDR2 FQNEAQ (reference sequence). This chain's CDR3 is CASSPLDFGNEQFF. The CDR3 region has the DNA TGTGCCAGCAGCCCCCTAGACTTTGGCAATGAGCAGTTCTTC.

V usage is TRBV6-6 and J usage is TRBJ2-7; D might be TRBD1 (6 bases). V lost 6 bases and J 2 bases, leaving 17 bases between the germline ends. Germline V gives CDR1 MNHNY, CDR2 SVGAGI (reference sequence). The CDR3 is 15 residues long. The DNA of the CDR3 is TGTGCCAGCAGCCACAGGGTCAAGAATCCCTACGAGCAGTACTTC. Protein: CASSHRVKNPYEQYF.

The J gene is TRBJ1-6, the V gene TRBV5-1; D is perhaps TRBD1 (5 bases). Trimming removed 7 bases from V and 5 bases from J, with 22 bases in between. Germline V gene lookup returns CDR1 SGHRS and CDR2 YFSETQ. This CDR3 has 17 amino acids. In DNA form, the CDR3 reads TGCGCCAGCGGACATGCCTTCCGGGACTCAAATAATTCACCCCTCCACTTT. Translated: CASGHAFRDSNNSPLHF.

This chain links TRBV25-1 with TRBJ1-5, with D perhaps matching TRBD1 (5 bases). This CDR3 region has 14 residues. Trimming shortened V by 5 bases and J by 2 bases, and 10 bases separated the two germline ends. The germline gives CDR1 MGHDK, CDR2 SYGVNS. The CDR3 sequence is CASSLDKGNQPQHF. CDR3 DNA: TGTGCCAGCAGTTTGGACAAAGGCAATCAGCCCCAGCATTTT.

J is TRBJ2-5 and V is TRBV6-5; tentatively, D is TRBD2 (5 bases). This CDR3 spans 16 amino acids. CDR1 is MNHEY, CDR2 SVGAGI, per germline. V lost 0 bases and J lost 2, with 13 bases in between. In nucleotides, the CDR3 is TGTGCCAGCAGTTACTCGGGTGAAACGGGGCAAGAGACCCAGTACTTC. Residues: CASSYSGETGQETQYF.

The V call is TRBV30, the J call TRBJ1-5; D remains ambiguous. Trimming removed 0 bases at V and 0 bases at J, with 15 bases between. The CDR3 is 17 amino acids. Per germline, CDR1 GTSNPN and CDR2 SVGIG (reference sequence). The CDR3: CAWSVAGAIYSNQPQHF. CDR3 nucleotides: TGTGCCTGGAGTGTAGCAGGCGCTATCTATAGCAATCAGCCCCAGCATTTT.

The J gene is TRBJ2-7, the V gene TRBV7-9; 11 positions match TRBD2. The CDR3 has 14 amino acids. The V gene end was trimmed by 3 bases and the J gene end by 7 bases; junction bases not matched to a gene: 5. Germline lookup yields CDR1 SEHNR and CDR2 FQNEAQ (reference sequence). CDR3 DNA: TGTGCCAGCAGCTTCCTTATAGCGGGGGGGGAGCAGTACTTC. Residues: CASSFLIAGGEQYF.

The rearrangement links TRBV7-3 to TRBJ2-7; TRBD1 matches at 11 bases. The germline V gene encodes CDR1 SGHTA and CDR2 FQGTGA. Germline trimming cut 5 bases from V and 1 base from J; bases unmatched to any gene: 7. This CDR3 has 16 amino acids. The CDR3 loop is CASSAPGTGGSYEQYF. The CDR3 nucleotides read TGTGCCAGCAGCGCCCCCGGGACAGGGGGTTCCTACGAGCAGTACTTC. Looking up the rest from reference TRBV7-3 and TRBJ2-7 gives the full variable domain: GAGVSQTPSNKVTEKGKYVELRCDPISGHTALYWYRQSLGQGPEFLIYFQGTGAADDSGLPNDRFFAVRPEGSVSTLKIQRTERGDSAVYLCASSAPGTGGSYEQYFGPGTRLTVT.

V and J are TRBV12-5 and TRBJ1-2; 7 nucleotides match TRBD1. The germline V gene encodes CDR1 LGHNT and CDR2 FRNRAP. Trimming removed 2 bases from V and 4 bases from J; junction bases left unmatched: 7. The CDR3 is 15 residues long. This CDR3 reads CASGLPGGQPYGYTF. The CDR3 bases are TGTGCTAGTGGTTTGCCAGGGGGACAGCCCTATGGCTACACCTTC.

The chain links TRBV29-1 to TRBJ2-6; 12 nucleotides align to TRBD2. This CDR3 has 19 residues. The germline V gene encodes CDR1 SQVTM and CDR2 ANQGSEA. V dropped 0 bases and J dropped 2; count of bases not matched to a gene: 8. CDR3 region: CSVEDRASGRGPGANVLTF. Here the CDR3 DNA reads TGCAGCGTTGAAGATCGGGCTAGCGGGAGGGGCCCTGGGGCCAACGTCCTGACTTTC.

The chain recombines TRBV29-1 with TRBJ2-5; 15 bases are a match to TRBD2. CDR1 is SQVTM and CDR2 is ANQGSEA in the germline V gene. With 4 bases clipped from V and 7 bases from J, the junction kept 7 bases outside the gene matches. The CDR3 covers 15 residues. Written as DNA, the CDR3 is TGCAGCGTTGGGACTAGCGGGAGGGATTGGGGGACCCAGTACTTC. This codes for CSVGTSGRDWGTQYF. Complete variable domain (other parts from reference TRBV29-1 and TRBJ2-5): SAVISQKPSRDICQRGTSLTIQCQVDSQVTMMFWYRQQPGQSLTLIATANQGSEATYESGFVIDKFPISRPNLTFSTLTVSNMSPEDSSIYLCSVGTSGRDWGTQYFGPGTRLLVL.

This clone was seen a handful of times. J is TRBJ1-2 and V is TRBV6-5; D remains unclear. The germline V gene encodes CDR1 MNHEY and CDR2 SVGAGI. This CDR3 is 11 amino acids long. V was shortened by 8 bases and J by 4 bases, with 8 bases between the two germline ends. The CDR3 protein is CASGTVYGYTF. CDR3 nucleotide sequence: TGTGCCAGCGGTACAGTCTATGGCTACACCTTC.

This rearrangement joins TRBV10-2 to TRBJ1-5; 7 bases fit TRBD1. This CDR3 region has 13 residues. V shed 8 bases and J 2 bases; nucleotides not matched to a gene: 3. From germline, CDR1 is WSHSY and CDR2 SAAADI. For the CDR3, the DNA is TGCGCCAGCCGACAGGGCGGCAATCAGCCCCAGCATTTT. Its protein product is CASRQGGNQPQHF.

The chain uses TRBV30 and TRBJ1-5; 7 nucleotides agree with TRBD1. Germline V gene sequence: CDR1 GTSNPN, CDR2 SVGIG (reference sequence). Germline trimming cut 0 bases from V and 0 bases from J; bases unmatched to any gene: 2. This CDR3 region has 15 residues. CDR3 sequence reads: CAWSVKGASNQPQHF. The CDR3 coding sequence is TGTGCCTGGAGTGTTAAGGGGGCTAGCAATCAGCCCCAGCATTTT.

The chain recombines TRBV5-1 with TRBJ2-1, with 8 bases lining up with TRBD1. The CDR3 has 16 amino acids. From germline, CDR1 is SGHRS and CDR2 YFSETQ. The V gene end was trimmed by 1 base and the J gene end by 7 bases; junction bases not matched to a gene: 10. In DNA form, the CDR3 reads TGCGCCAGCAGCTTGAGTCGGCCAGGGGGCTGGAATGAGCAGTTCTTC. This encodes CASSLSRPGGWNEQFF.

The V gene is TRBV19, the J gene TRBJ1-4, with D possibly being TRBD1 (5 bases). Between the trimmed V and J ends, which lost 10 bases and 8 bases, there was a span of 14 bases. Germline V lookup: CDR1 LNHDA, CDR2 SQIVND (reference sequence). The CDR3 sequence is 12 residues long. The CDR3 bases are TGTGCCACCGTAGGGGAGGACGAAAAACTGTTTTTT. Translation gives CATVGEDEKLFF.

The chain employs TRBV7-2 and TRBJ1-3; D is ambiguous. V was clipped by 3 bases and J by 0 bases, with 15 bases between them. This CDR3 comprises 17 residues. Germline loops: CDR1 SGHTA, CDR2 FQGNSA. In DNA form, the CDR3 reads TGTGCCAGCAGCTTTCGTATAGGAGCGGGCTCTGGAAACACCATATATTTT. Translating gives CASSFRIGAGSGNTIYF.

This clone has only a few counts. V is TRBV4-2 and J is TRBJ2-5, with D maybe TRBD2 (6 bases). The CDR3 runs 15 residues. V was trimmed by 4 bases and J by 1 base, leaving 13 bases between them. Germline loops: CDR1 LGHNA, CDR2 YNFKEQ. CDR3 region: CASSPHPGAQETQYF. CDR3 bases: TGTGCCAGCAGCCCCCACCCGGGAGCCCAAGAGACCCAGTACTTC.

V gene TRBV7-6 combines with J gene TRBJ2-7, with 8 bases fitting TRBD1. The trim removed 3 bases at V and 5 bases at J, leaving 6 bases unmatched. The CDR3 consists of 14 residues. Germline V gene data show CDR1 as SGHVS and CDR2 as FNYEAQ. CDR3 sequence: CASSLTGVGHEQYF. The CDR3 nucleotides read TGTGCCAGCAGCTTGACAGGGGTCGGCCACGAGCAGTACTTC.

The V gene is TRBV6-6, the J gene TRBJ1-1; 9 nucleotides match TRBD1. V trimming: 8 bases; J trimming: 0 bases; junction bases outside the gene matches: 10. The CDR3 loop spans 16 amino acids. CDR1 is MNHNY, CDR2 SVGAGI, per germline (reference sequence). DNA for the CDR3: TGTGCCAGCGGCCGACAGGGGGATATAATGAACACTGAAGCTTTCTTT. Protein: CASGRQGDIMNTEAFF.

The chain uses TRBV7-9 and TRBJ2-1, with D tentatively TRBD1 (5 bases). The V end was cut by 11 bases, the J end by 2 bases, with 13 bases between. CDR3 length: 13 residues. The germline V gene has CDR1 SEHNR and CDR2 FQNEAQ (reference sequence). The CDR3 protein is CALNGRAYNEQFF. CDR3 DNA sequence: TGTGCCTTGAATGGCAGGGCCTACAATGAGCAGTTCTTC.